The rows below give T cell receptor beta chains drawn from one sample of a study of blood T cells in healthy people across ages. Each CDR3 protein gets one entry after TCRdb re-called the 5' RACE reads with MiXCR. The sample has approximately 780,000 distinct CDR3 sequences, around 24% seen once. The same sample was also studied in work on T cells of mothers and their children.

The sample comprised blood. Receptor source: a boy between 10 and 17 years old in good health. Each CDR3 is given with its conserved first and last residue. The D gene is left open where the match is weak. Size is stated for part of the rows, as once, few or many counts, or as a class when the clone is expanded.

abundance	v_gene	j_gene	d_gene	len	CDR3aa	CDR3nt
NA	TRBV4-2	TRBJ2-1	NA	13	CASSPGSLLEQFF	TGTGCCAGCAGCCCCGGGTCACTGCTTGAGCAGTTCTTC
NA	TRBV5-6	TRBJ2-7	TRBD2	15	CASSIRSGGINEQYF	TGTGCCAGCAGCATCAGAAGCGGGGGAATCAACGAGCAGTACTTC
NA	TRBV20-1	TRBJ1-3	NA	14	CSARDPTSGNTIYF	TGCAGTGCTAGAGATCCCACCTCTGGAAACACCATATATTTT
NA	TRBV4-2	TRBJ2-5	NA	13	CASSQEDAGTQYF	TGTGCCAGCAGCCAAGAAGACGCCGGGACCCAGTACTTC
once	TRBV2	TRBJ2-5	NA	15	CASSVGAGAQETQYF	TGTGCCAGCAGTGTCGGGGCGGGGGCCCAAGAGACCCAGTACTTC
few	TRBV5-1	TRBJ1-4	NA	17	CASSSESTFGTGEKLFF	TGCGCCAGCAGCTCAGAAAGCACCTTCGGGACGGGGGAAAAACTGTTTTTT
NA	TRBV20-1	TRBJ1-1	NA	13	CSASRFERTEAFF	TGCAGTGCCAGTCGATTTGAGCGGACTGAAGCTTTCTTT
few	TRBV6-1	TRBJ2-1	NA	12	CASTRTTETLYF	TGTGCCAGCACTCGGACCACGGAGACCCTGTACTTC
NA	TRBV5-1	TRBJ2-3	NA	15	CASSLGRVRTDTQYF	TGCGCCAGCAGCTTGGGGCGGGTACGCACAGATACGCAGTATTTT
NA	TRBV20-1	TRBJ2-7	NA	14	CSARDIKGRYEQYF	TGCAGTGCTAGAGATATCAAGGGCAGGTACGAGCAGTACTTC
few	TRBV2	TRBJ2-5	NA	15	CASIPRTGGWETQYF	TGTGCCAGCATTCCCCGGACCGGGGGATGGGAGACCCAGTACTTC
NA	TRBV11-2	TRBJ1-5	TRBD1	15	CASSLDGTGGQPQHF	TGTGCCAGCAGCTTAGATGGGACAGGGGGTCAGCCCCAGCATTTT
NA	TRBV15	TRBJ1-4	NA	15	CATSRDTGGREKLFF	TGTGCCACCAGCAGAGATACCGGGGGGCGTGAAAAACTGTTTTTT
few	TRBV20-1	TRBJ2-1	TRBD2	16	CSARPGLAGPNNEQFF	TGCAGTGCTAGACCGGGACTAGCGGGACCTAACAATGAGCAGTTCTTC
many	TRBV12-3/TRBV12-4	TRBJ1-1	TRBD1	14	CASSSDRVNTEAFF	TGTGCCAGCAGTTCGGACAGGGTAAACACTGAAGCTTTCTTT
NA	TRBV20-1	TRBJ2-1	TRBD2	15	CSARGGRGGEDEQFF	TGCAGTGCTAGAGGGGGGCGGGGGGGCGAGGATGAGCAGTTCTTC
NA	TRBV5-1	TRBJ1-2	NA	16	CASSLVGQAPVYGYTF	TGCGCCAGCAGCTTGGTAGGACAAGCCCCAGTCTATGGCTACACCTTC
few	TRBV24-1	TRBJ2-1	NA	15	CATFFGGARGNEQFF	TGTGCCACCTTTTTTGGGGGGGCAAGGGGCAATGAGCAGTTCTTC
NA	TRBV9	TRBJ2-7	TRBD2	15	CASSPGAGANYEQYF	TGTGCCAGCAGCCCAGGAGCGGGAGCTAACTACGAGCAGTACTTC
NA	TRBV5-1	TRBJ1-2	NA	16	CASSSVQGREPYGYTF	TGCGCCAGCAGCTCCGTACAGGGCAGGGAACCCTATGGCTACACCTTC
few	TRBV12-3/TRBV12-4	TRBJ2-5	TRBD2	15	CASSLRRGGSETQYF	TGTGCCAGCAGTTTGAGGCGGGGGGGCTCGGAGACCCAGTACTTC
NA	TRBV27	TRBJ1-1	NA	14	CASSLRPGWTEAFF	TGTGCCAGCAGTTTGAGGCCAGGGTGGACTGAAGCTTTCTTT
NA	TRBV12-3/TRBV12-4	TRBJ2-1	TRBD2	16	CASSPKAGASYNEQFF	TGTGCCAGCAGCCCCAAAGCGGGGGCCTCCTACAATGAGCAGTTCTTC
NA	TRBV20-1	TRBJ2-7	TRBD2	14	CSARSAGVNYEQYF	TGCAGTGCTAGATCAGCGGGGGTCAACTACGAGCAGTACTTC
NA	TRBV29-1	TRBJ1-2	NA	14	CSVEPLGRNQGYTF	TGCAGCGTTGAACCTCTAGGACGAAACCAGGGCTACACCTTC
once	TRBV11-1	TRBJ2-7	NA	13	CASSLRETDEQYF	TGTGCCAGCAGCTTACGCGAGACAGACGAGCAGTACTTC
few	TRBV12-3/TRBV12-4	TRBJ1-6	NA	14	CASIRGQGSSPLHF	TGTGCCAGCATTCGAGGGCAGGGGAGCTCACCCCTCCACTTT
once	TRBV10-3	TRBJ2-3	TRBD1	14	CAIGTGGSTDTQYF	TGTGCCATCGGGACAGGGGGGAGCACAGATACGCAGTATTTT
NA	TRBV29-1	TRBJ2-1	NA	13	CSSGWDTYNEQFF	TGCAGCTCGGGGTGGGACACTTACAATGAGCAGTTCTTC
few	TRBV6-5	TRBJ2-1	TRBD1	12	CASRRQGGEQFF	TGTGCCAGCAGGAGACAGGGCGGTGAGCAGTTCTTC
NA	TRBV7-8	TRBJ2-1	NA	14	CASSAGTLPGEQFF	TGTGCCAGCAGCGCCGGGACGCTACCGGGTGAGCAGTTCTTC